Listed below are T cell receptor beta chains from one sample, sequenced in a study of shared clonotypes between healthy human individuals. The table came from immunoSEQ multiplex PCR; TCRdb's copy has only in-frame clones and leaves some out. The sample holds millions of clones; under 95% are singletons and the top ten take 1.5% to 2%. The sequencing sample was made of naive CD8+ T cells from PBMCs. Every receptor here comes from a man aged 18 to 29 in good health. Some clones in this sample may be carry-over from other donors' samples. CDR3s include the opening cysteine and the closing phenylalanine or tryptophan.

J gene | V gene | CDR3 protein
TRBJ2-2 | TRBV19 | CASSPRQGFTGELFF
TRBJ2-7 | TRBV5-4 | CASSFGGFYEQYF
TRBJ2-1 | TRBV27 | CASSSPLSGLSYNEQFF
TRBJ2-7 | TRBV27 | CASSLNPPSSYEQYF
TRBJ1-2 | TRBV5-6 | CASSLGYRGLVGYTF
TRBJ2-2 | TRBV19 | CASSIIGDRGRGELFF
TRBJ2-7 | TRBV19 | CASSHRGKYEQYF
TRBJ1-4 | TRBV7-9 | CASSSNRARNNEKLFF
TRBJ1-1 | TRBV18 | CASSERSRQMNTEAFF
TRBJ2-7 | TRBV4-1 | CASSRGVAGSSYEQYF
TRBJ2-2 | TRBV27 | CASKGWKQSPGELFF
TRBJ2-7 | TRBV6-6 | CASTGGGSYEQYF
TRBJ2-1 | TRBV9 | CASSVPRSGGWNEQFF
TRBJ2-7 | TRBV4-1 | CASSPSPQGLMFREQYF
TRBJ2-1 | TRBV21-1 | CASSAQRRPFSNEQFF
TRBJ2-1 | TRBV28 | CASSLRLGQNEQFF
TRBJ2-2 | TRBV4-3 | CASSQSGTTAGELFF
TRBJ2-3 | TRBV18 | CASSPMDPDTQYF
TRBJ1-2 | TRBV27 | CASAGEGLGYTF
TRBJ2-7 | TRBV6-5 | CASSYGVGGSYEQYF
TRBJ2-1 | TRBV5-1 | CASSRLAGEVGVYNEQFF
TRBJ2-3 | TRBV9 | CASSSFGGTDTQYF
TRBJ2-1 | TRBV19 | CASSIGVNEQFF
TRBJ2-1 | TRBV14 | CASSHLADSYNEQFF
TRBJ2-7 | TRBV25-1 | CASSNEGAYEQYF
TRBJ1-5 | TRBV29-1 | CSARQGAGQPQHF
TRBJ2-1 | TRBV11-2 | CASSPLPVRESNEQFF
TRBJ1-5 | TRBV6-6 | CASSYTAITNQPQHF
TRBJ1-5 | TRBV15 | CATSSTPGNQPQHF
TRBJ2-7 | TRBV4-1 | CASSLAGGPYEQYF
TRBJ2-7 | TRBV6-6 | CASSFRTYEQYF
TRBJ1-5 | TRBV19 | CASSIDLPGVSNQPQHF
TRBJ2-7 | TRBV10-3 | CAIKKAGALYEQYF
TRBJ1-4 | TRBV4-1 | CASRAGEKLFF
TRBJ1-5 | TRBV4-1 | CASSQTGPSSQPQHF
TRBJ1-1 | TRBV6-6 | CASSYFQGGTEAFF
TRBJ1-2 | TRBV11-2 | CASSLEGVLANYGYTF
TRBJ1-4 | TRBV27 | CASSLFTGEKLFF
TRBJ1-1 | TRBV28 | CASSFRLRRRRTEAFF
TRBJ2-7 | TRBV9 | CASSEGGTVSYEQYF
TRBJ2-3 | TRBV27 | CASSLRWTSGSLVDTQYF
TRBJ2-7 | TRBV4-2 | CASSQEGRGLYEQYF
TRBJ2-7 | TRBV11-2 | CASSLDRGSAYEQYF
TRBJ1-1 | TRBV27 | CASSLYWTGSEAFF
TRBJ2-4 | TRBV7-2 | CASSESWGQAKNIQYF
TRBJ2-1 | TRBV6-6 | CASSERGPLYFF
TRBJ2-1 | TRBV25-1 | CASGGYEQFF
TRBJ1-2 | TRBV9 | CASSAGQGGGYGYTF
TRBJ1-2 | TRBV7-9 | CASSLGNGQGRNYGYTF
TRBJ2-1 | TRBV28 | CASSPDSYNEQFF
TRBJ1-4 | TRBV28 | CASSDLGEGEDEKLFF
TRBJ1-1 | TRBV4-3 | CASSQRTGGPMNTEAFF